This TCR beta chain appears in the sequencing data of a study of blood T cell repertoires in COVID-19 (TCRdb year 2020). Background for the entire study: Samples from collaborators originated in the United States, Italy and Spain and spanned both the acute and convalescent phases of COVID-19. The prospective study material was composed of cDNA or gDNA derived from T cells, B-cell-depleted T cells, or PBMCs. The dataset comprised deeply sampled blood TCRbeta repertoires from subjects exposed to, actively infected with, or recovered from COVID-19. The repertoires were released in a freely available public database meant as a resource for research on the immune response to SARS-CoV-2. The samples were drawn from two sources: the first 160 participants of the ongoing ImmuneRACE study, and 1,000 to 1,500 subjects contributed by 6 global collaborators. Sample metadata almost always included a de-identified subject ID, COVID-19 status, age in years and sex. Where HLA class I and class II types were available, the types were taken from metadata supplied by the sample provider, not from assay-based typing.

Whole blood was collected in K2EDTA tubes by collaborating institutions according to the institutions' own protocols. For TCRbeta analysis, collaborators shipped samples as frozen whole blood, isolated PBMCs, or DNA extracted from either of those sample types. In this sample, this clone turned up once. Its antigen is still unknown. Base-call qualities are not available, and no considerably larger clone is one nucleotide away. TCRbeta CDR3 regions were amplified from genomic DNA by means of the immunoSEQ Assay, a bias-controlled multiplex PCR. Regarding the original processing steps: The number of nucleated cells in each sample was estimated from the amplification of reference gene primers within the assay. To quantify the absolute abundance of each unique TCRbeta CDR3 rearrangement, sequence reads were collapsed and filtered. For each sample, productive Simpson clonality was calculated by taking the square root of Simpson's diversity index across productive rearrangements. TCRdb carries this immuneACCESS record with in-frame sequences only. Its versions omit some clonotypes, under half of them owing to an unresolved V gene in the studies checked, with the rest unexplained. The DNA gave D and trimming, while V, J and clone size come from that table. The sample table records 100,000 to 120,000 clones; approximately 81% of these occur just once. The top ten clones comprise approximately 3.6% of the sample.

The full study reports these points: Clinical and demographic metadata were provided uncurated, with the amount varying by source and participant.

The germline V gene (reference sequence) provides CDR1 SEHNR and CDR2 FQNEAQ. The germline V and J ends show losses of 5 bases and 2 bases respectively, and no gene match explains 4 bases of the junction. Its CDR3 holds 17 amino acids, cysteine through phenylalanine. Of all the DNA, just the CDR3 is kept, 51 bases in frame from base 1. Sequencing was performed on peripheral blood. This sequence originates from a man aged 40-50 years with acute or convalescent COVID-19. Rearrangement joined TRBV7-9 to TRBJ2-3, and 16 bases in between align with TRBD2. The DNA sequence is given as TGTGCCAGCAGCCGGGGACTAGCGGGGGGGACCACAGATACGCAGTATTTT. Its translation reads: CASSRGLAGGTTDTQYF.